The source of this TCR beta chain is a study of blood T cells in healthy people across ages. Study-level findings and limits: Estimated diversity that came from one million T cells was considered an underestimate. Greater diversity and more naive CD4+ cells were seen in long-lived donors than in aged donors.

As to this clonotype: Its antigen is not known.

The people who gave samples were healthy Caucasians from Russia, aged roughly 6 to 100. It was with a sample-barcoded 5' primer and a J-beta primer mix that a second PCR of roughly 6 to 12 cycles was run. The authors tagged each cDNA molecule using a template-switch adaptor with 12 random nucleotides. TCRdb re-called the 5' RACE reads with MiXCR, one entry per CDR3 protein. The sample includes around 1.5 million distinct CDR3 sequences, 35% to 45% of them seen just once. The V end was cut by 6 bases, the J end by 0 bases, with 14 bases between. This CDR3 is built from 15 residues. Germline values: CDR1 SEHNR, CDR2 FQNEAQ (reference sequence).

Sample: blood. The receptor comes from a woman aged 18-35 years in good health. The chain uses TRBV7-9 and TRBJ1-2; D is unresolved. The CDR3 is CASSQRELANYGYTF. In nucleotides, the CDR3 is TGTGCCAGCAGTCAGAGGGAGTTAGCTAACTATGGCTACACCTTC.